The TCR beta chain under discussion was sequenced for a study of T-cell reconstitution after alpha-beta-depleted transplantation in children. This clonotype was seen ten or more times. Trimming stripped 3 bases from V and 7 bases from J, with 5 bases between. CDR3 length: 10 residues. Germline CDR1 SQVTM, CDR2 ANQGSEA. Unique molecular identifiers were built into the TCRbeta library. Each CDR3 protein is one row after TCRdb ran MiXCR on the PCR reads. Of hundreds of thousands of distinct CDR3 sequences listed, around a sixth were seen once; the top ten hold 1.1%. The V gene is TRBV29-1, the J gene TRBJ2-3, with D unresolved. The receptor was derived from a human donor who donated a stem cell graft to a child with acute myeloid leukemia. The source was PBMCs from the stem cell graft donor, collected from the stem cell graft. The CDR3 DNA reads TGCAGCGTTGATGGGCATACGCAGTATTTT. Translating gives CSVDGHTQYF.